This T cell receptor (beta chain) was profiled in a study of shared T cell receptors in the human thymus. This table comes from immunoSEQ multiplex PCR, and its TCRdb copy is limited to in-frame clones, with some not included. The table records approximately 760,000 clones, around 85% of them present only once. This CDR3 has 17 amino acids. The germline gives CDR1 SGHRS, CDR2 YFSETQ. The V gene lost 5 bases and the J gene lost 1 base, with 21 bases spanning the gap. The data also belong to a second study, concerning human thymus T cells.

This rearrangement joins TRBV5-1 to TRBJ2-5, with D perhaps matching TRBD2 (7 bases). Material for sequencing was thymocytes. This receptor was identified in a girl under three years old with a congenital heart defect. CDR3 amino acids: CASRTVVSGGPQETQYF. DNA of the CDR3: TGCGCCAGCAGGACTGTGGTGTCGGGGGGCCCCCAAGAGACCCAGTACTTC.